The 26 T cell receptor beta chains listed next were all sequenced from one sample in a study of CD8 T cell repertoires and HIV-1 epitope variants. Clones were sequenced by immunoSEQ multiplex PCR, and TCRdb holds only the in-frame ones, with some missing. This table has about 5,600 clones, around 64% appearing once. These TCRs are of unknown antigen specificity. The sequencing sample was made of cultured CD8+ T cells derived from PBMCs. The receptors were sampled from a male donor with HIV.

This rearrangement joins TRBV2 to TRBJ1-3; maybe TRBD1 (5 bases). V lost 7 bases and J lost 4, with 20 bases in between. The CDR3 loop spans 16 amino acids. Germline CDR1 reads SNHLY; CDR2 reads FYNNEI. The CDR3 DNA follows: TGTGCCAGCACCCAGAGCCGGGGGATGGGGGGAAACACCATATATTTT. Translation gives CASTQSRGMGGNTIYF.

The chain couples TRBV27 to TRBJ2-7; D call uncertain. The CDR3 sequence is 13 residues long. Germline CDR1 and CDR2: MNHEY and SMNVEV (reference sequence). Trimming took 2 bases from V and 3 from J, leaving 8 bases between them. Here the CDR3 DNA reads TGTGCCAGCAGTTTAGCAGGCGGCTACGAGCAGTACTTC. This sequence encodes CASSLAGGYEQYF.

This chain connects TRBV27 to TRBJ1-1; D is unclear. Trimming stripped 0 bases from V and 4 bases from J, with 9 bases between. The CDR3 spans 14 residues. Germline V lookup: CDR1 MNHEY, CDR2 SMNVEV (reference sequence). The CDR3 protein is CASSLSGVATEAFF. The CDR3, as DNA: TGTGCCAGCAGTTTATCCGGTGTCGCCACTGAAGCTTTCTTT.

This chain connects TRBV29-1 to TRBJ1-2, with a weak D call TRBD1 (5 bases). The CDR3 runs 11 residues. V shed 4 bases and J shed 8 bases, with 11 bases lying between them. Germline V gene sequence: CDR1 SQVTM, CDR2 ANQGSEA. The DNA of the CDR3 is TGCAGCGTTGTTGGGGGGGAAGGCTACACCTTC. Encoded protein: CSVVGGEGYTF.

This sequence joins TRBV5-1 and TRBJ2-1; 7 bases agree with TRBD2. There are 15 residues in the CDR3. CDR1 SGHRS and CDR2 YFSETQ come from the germline V gene. The trim removed 3 bases at V and 0 bases at J, leaving 3 bases unmatched. As DNA, the CDR3 is TGCGCCAGCAGCTGGGAGCGGGGCTCCTACAATGAGCAGTTCTTC. This translates into CASSWERGSYNEQFF.

The rearrangement links TRBV7-6 to TRBJ1-1, with a weak D call TRBD1 (5 bases). Germline CDR1 SGHVS, CDR2 FNYEAQ. The V and J ends lost 6 bases and 0 bases respectively, with 17 bases between them. The CDR3 is 16 residues long. CDR3 sequence (DNA): TGTGCCAGCAGGGGCATTACGGGACTCATGAACACTGAAGCTTTCTTT. Amino acids: CASRGITGLMNTEAFF.

A few counts support this clone. V usage is TRBV9 and J usage is TRBJ2-1; TRBD1 matches at 8 bases. In germline, CDR1 is SGDLS, CDR2 YYNGEE. The CDR3 has 17 residues. V was pared by 2 bases and J by 9 bases, with 16 bases of the junction left unmatched. CDR3 DNA sequence: TGTGCCAGCAGCGTCTCCCCAGGGGGCCCTCGGCCACCTGAGCAGTTCTTC. It codes for CASSVSPGGPRPPEQFF.

This sequence joins TRBV10-3 and TRBJ2-7; no reliable D call. The CDR3 has 14 residues. The V end lost 0 bases, the J end lost 7 bases, and 13 bases lay between the germline ends. Germline V lookup: CDR1 ENHRY, CDR2 SYGVKD. In DNA, the CDR3 is TGTGCCATCAGTGAGTCGAAACTTTCGTCGGAGCAGTACTTC. Protein sequence: CAISESKLSSEQYF.

The chain combines TRBV25-1 with TRBJ2-3; D remains unclear. Trimming removed 4 bases at V and 0 bases at J, with 5 bases between. This CDR3 region has 13 residues. Germline CDR1 is MGHDK and CDR2 is SYGVNS. Here the CDR3 DNA reads TGTGCCAGCAGTGCGGCTAGCACAGATACGCAGTATTTT. Amino acids: CASSAASTDTQYF.

This clone occurred a few times. This chain connects TRBV4-1 to TRBJ2-7; TRBD1 matches at 11 bases. The CDR3 is 15 residues long. The germline V gene encodes CDR1 MGHRA and CDR2 YSYEKL. V lost 5 bases and J lost 3; bases outside the gene matches: 6. The CDR3 DNA reads as TGCGCCAGCAGCGGATCGGGGACAGGGGGCTACGAGCAGTACTTC. Translating gives CASSGSGTGGYEQYF.

This rearrangement joins TRBV5-1 to TRBJ1-1, with D perhaps TRBD1 (5 bases). Trimming shortened V by 0 bases and J by 6 bases, and 18 bases separated the two germline ends. Germline-derived CDR1 and CDR2 are SGHRS and YFSETQ. The CDR3 sequence is 16 residues long. The CDR3 loop reads CASSLESVQGFSEAFF. CDR3 coding DNA: TGCGCCAGCAGCTTGGAAAGTGTGCAGGGTTTCTCTGAAGCTTTCTTT.

This chain uses TRBV2 with TRBJ2-3; 16 bases map to TRBD2. The V and J ends lost 0 bases and 3 bases, in that order; junction bases with no gene match: 3. CDR3 size: 18 residues. Germline-derived CDR1 and CDR2 are SNHLY and FYNNEI. The CDR3 DNA reads TGTGCCAGCAGTGAAGCGGGACTAGCGGGGGGGCGGACAGATACGCAGTATTTT. Translating it yields CASSEAGLAGGRTDTQYF.

The V and J genes are TRBV6-5 and TRBJ2-5; 7 positions match TRBD1. This CDR3 has 13 residues. Germline CDR1 reads MNHEY; CDR2 reads SVGAGI. The V segment lost 5 bases and the J segment 5 bases; nucleotides outside the gene matches: 5. CDR3 residues: CASSRGQAETQYF. The CDR3 coding sequence is TGTGCCAGCAGTAGAGGACAGGCGGAGACCCAGTACTTC.

The V gene is TRBV4-2, the J gene TRBJ2-7; tentatively, D is TRBD2 (5 bases). The CDR3 runs 13 residues. Trimming left V 1 base short and J 7 bases short, with 11 bases between. Germline values: CDR1 LGHNA, CDR2 YNFKEQ. The CDR3 DNA reads TGTGCCAGCAGCCAAGTTCTAGGAGGAGAGCAGTACTTC. Encoded protein: CASSQVLGGEQYF.

The CDR3, as DNA: TGTGCCAGCAGTTATAGCGGGAGTATTACAGATACGCAGTATTTT. It encodes CASSYSGSITDTQYF. The J gene is TRBJ2-3, the V gene TRBV6-5; 9 positions match TRBD2. The V and J ends lost 3 bases and 3 bases, in that order; junction bases with no gene match: 4. This CDR3 is built from 15 residues. The germline V gene encodes CDR1 MNHEY and CDR2 SVGAGI.

The J gene is TRBJ2-1, the V gene TRBV19; 16 nucleotides agree with TRBD2. This CDR3 has 16 residues. Trimming took 5 bases from V and 10 from J; bases not matched to a gene: 8. Germline CDR1 LNHDA, CDR2 SQIVND (reference sequence). CDR3 DNA: TGTGCCAGTAGTCCTGAGGGACTAGCGGGGGGGCGGGAGCAGTTCTTC. It codes for CASSPEGLAGGREQFF.

V usage is TRBV7-9 and J usage is TRBJ2-1; TRBD2 might be the D (5 bases). This CDR3 contains 16 residues. The V gene's germline CDR1 is SEHNR and CDR2 FQNEAQ (reference sequence). Between the trimmed V and J ends, which lost 5 bases and 1 base, there was a span of 15 bases. The chain's CDR3 is CASSPQSGRSYNEQFF. In DNA form, the CDR3 reads TGTGCCAGCAGCCCCCAAAGCGGTCGATCCTACAATGAGCAGTTCTTC.

CDR3 sequence: CASSQGQGREKLFF. The DNA for the CDR3 is TGTGCCAGTAGCCAGGGACAGGGTCGTGAAAAACTGTTTTTT. The chain is built from TRBV19 and TRBJ1-4; 9 bases line up with TRBD1. CDR1 is LNHDA, CDR2 SQIVND, per germline (reference sequence). The CDR3 has 14 residues. The ends lost 6 bases at V and 7 bases at J; junction bases unmatched: 6.

This clone showed up just once. The chain couples TRBV7-6 to TRBJ2-3; D is unresolved. This CDR3 has 14 residues. V was shortened by 3 bases and J by 3 bases, with 10 bases between the two germline ends. Per the germline V gene, CDR1 is SGHVS and CDR2 is FNYEAQ. The CDR3 region is CASSFEGITDTQYF. Here the CDR3 DNA reads TGTGCCAGCAGCTTTGAAGGGATAACAGATACGCAGTATTTT.

The chain joins TRBV25-1 to TRBJ1-2; D might be TRBD1 (5 bases). CDR1 and CDR2 (germline): MGHDK, SYGVNS. The CDR3 spans 13 residues. V shed 6 bases and J shed 7 bases, with 15 bases lying between them. The chain's CDR3 is CASRLTGGGGYTF. CDR3 coding DNA: TGTGCCAGCAGACTTACGGGGGGGGGTGGCTACACCTTC.

V and J are TRBV28 and TRBJ2-7; possibly TRBD2 for D (5 bases). The CDR3 contains 13 residues. CDR1 is MDHEN and CDR2 is SYDVKM in the germline V gene. The V end was cut by 5 bases, the J end by 4 bases, with 12 bases between. The CDR3: CASSVPGGYEQYF. The CDR3 bases are TGTGCCAGCAGTGTCCCGGGCGGGTACGAGCAGTACTTC.

The V and J genes are TRBV15 and TRBJ2-3, with D maybe TRBD1 (6 bases). The V gene's germline CDR1 is LNHNV and CDR2 YYDKDF (reference sequence). This CDR3 contains 17 residues. Trimming cost V 3 bases and J 2 bases, with 18 bases left between them. The CDR3 DNA follows: TGTGCCACCAGCAGGGTCGGGACCCCAGGGGCCACAGATACGCAGTATTTT. Translation: CATSRVGTPGATDTQYF.

The chain carries TRBV6-5 and TRBJ2-7, with a weak D call TRBD1 (6 bases). Germline values: CDR1 MNHEY, CDR2 SVGAGI. V was clipped by 7 bases and J by 3 bases, with 16 bases between them. This CDR3 is built from 14 residues. In DNA, the CDR3 is TGTGCCAGCAATTCCGGGACAAGCGGCTACGAGCAGTACTTC. It translates to CASNSGTSGYEQYF.

This chain connects TRBV4-2 to TRBJ1-1; 10 positions agree with TRBD1. V was pared by 4 bases and J by 2 bases, with 4 bases of the junction left unmatched. The CDR3 spans 15 residues. Germline V gene data show CDR1 as LGHNA and CDR2 as YNFKEQ. CDR3 DNA sequence: TGTGCCAGCAGCCTTTGGACAGGGGGAAACACTGAAGCTTTCTTT. Translation: CASSLWTGGNTEAFF.

The genes are TRBV5-4 and TRBJ1-1; D is undetermined. The CDR3 spans 17 residues. Germline lookup yields CDR1 SGHNT and CDR2 YYREEE (reference sequence). Trimming shortened V by 4 bases and J by 0 bases, and 19 bases separated the two germline ends. This chain's CDR3 is CASSPIPFWRLNTEAFF. CDR3 nucleotides: TGTGCCAGCAGCCCGATCCCTTTTTGGCGCTTGAACACTGAAGCTTTCTTT. The entire variable domain, with the rest obtained from reference TRBV5-4 and TRBJ1-1, is as follows: ETGVTQSPTHLIKTRGQQVTLRCSSQSGHNTVSWYQQALGQGPQFIFQYYREEENGRGNFPPRFSGLQFPNYSSELNVNALELDDSALYLCASSPIPFWRLNTEAFFGQGTRLTVV.

This clone was seen more than once but under ten times. This rearrangement joins TRBV19 to TRBJ2-1, with TRBD2 identical over 7 bases. The CDR3 is 15 amino acids. The V segment lost 3 bases and the J segment 0 bases; nucleotides outside the gene matches: 2. Per the germline V gene, CDR1 is LNHDA and CDR2 is SQIVND (reference sequence). DNA of the CDR3: TGTGCCAGTAGTATTACGGGAGGCTCCTACAATGAGCAGTTCTTC. Its protein product is CASSITGGSYNEQFF.